This T cell receptor (beta chain) emerged from a study of CD8+CD57+ T cells in acquired aplastic anemia listed by TCRdb under 2018. Regarding the complete study: A mean of approximately 3 ug of DNA, ranging from about 0.2 to 27.4 ug, was extracted from sorted CD4+ and CD8+ cells. A CD8+CD57+ expansion meant a frequency higher than the mean frequency seen in healthy subjects. Broader findings and caveats from the paper: Fewer than 35 CD8+ CDR3 sequences were found to be shared between patients and controls, but these sequences appeared to be highly expressed in patients and within the immunodominant clones of the patients. Patients and healthy controls showed no significant difference in CD8+ Simpson's diversity (P=0.060).

Flow cytometry had shown CD8+CD57+ cell expansion in the patients selected for sequencing. Severe acquired aplastic anemia was diagnosed in all patients according to International Study of Aplastic Anemia and Agranulocytosis and Camitta criteria. At the time blood was sampled, none of the patients had received any therapy. The study deep-sequenced TCR repertoires of sorted CD4+ and CD8+ blood T cells from severe aplastic anemia patients and healthy subjects. Patients were enrolled under clinicaltrials.gov protocols 00001620, 01623167, 00001397, 00071045, 00081523 and 00961064 in the USA. Ficoll-Paque density gradient centrifugation was used to isolate peripheral blood mononuclear cells. Before DNA extraction, CD4+ and CD8+ T cells were sorted with FACS or magnetic beads. Many counts were recorded for this clonotype. Its antigen is still unknown. The input lacks base qualities; no much larger clone sits a single base away.

Profiling of TCR beta VDJ combinations and CDR3 sequences used genomic DNA as the template. An Illumina HiSeq 2000 was the platform used for TCR repertoire sequencing. In the authors' own workflow: TRBV/TRBJ rearrangement plots, CDR3 size and DJ length profiles, and Simpson's diversity index were used to evaluate the repertoires. The immunodominant clone was defined as the most abundant DNA sequence in deep sequencing data. CDR3 amino acid sequences were screened for sharing across subjects and compared with published repertoires and the VDJdb database. TCRdb reprocessed the public reads (quality trimming at Q25 with fastp, clone calling with MiXCR) and kept in-frame beta chains. Identical CDR3 proteins give one entry, which carries the most common genes and DNA. What appears here as the V and J calls and clone size reflects TCRdb's work, not the paper's. The sample includes 450,000 to 550,000 distinct CDR3 sequences, with under 40% observed a single time. Under 0.95% of the sample rests with the top ten.

This TCR came from a human donor with aplastic anemia. The sequencing input was sorted CD4+, CD8+, or CD8+CD57+ T cells (not recorded which) from PBMCs.

Read as DNA, the sequence is TGTGCCACCAGCAGACAGGGGGTTCATGGCTACACCTTC. Its translation reads: CATSRQGVHGYTF. In this chain, TRBV24-1 is recombined with TRBJ1-2; TRBD1 aligns with 9 central bases. The germline V gene gives CDR1 as KGHDR and CDR2 as SFDVKD. V lost 7 bases and J lost 6 bases, and the count of bases not matched to a germline gene is 5. The cysteine opens and the phenylalanine closes a CDR3 of 13 amino acids. CDR3 DNA is the only sequence kept; it has 39 bases, read in frame from the first base.